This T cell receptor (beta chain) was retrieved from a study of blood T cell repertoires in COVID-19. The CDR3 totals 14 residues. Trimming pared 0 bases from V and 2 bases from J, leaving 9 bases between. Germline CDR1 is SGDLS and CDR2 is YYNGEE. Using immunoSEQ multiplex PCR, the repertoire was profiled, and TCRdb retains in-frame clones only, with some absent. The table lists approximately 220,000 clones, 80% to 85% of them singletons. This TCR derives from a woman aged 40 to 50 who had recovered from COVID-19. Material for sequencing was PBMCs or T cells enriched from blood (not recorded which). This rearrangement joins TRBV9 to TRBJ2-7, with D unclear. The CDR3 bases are TGTGCCAGCAGCGTAGCTTCACAGACCTACGAGCAGTACTTC. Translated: CASSVASQTYEQYF.